Listed below are T cell receptor beta chains from one sample, sequenced in a study of T cell responses to AZD1222 COVID-19 vaccine. The data were produced by immunoSEQ multiplex PCR, yet TCRdb's version contains in-frame clones alone and is incomplete. The sample yields around 130,000 clones, around 94% seen once. Sample: peripheral blood, taken on day 0 of AZD1222 vaccination. All receptors derive from an adult in good health. Each CDR3 is given with its conserved first and last residue. A D gene is named only where the DNA matches it firmly. The size field is filled for only some rows; it gives once, few, many or a size class.

v_gene	abundance	d_gene	j_gene	CDR3nt	CDR3aa
TRBV4-1	-	TRBD2	TRBJ2-1	TGCGCCAGCAGCCAAGATTCTGGGACTAGCGGGAGCAATGAGCAGTTCTTC	CASSQDSGTSGSNEQFF
TRBV9	once	-	TRBJ2-2	TGTGCCAGCGGTTGGGCGAGCACCGGGGAGCTGTTTTTT	CASGWASTGELFF
TRBV27	-	-	TRBJ2-1	TGTGCCAGCAGTTTACTAAGCTCCTACAATGAGCAGTTCTTC	CASSLLSSYNEQFF
TRBV27	once	-	TRBJ1-4	TGTGCCAGCAGAGTGGACCCCATGAGTGAAAAACTGTTTTTT	CASRVDPMSEKLFF
TRBV6-5	-	-	TRBJ1-2	TGTGCCAGCAGTTACGGGGGGCGCTACACCTTC	CASSYGGRYTF
TRBV6-2/TRBV6-3	-	-	TRBJ1-6	TGTGCCAGCAGTTGGGGGAATTCACCCCTCCACTTT	CASSWGNSPLHF
TRBV3-1/TRBV3-2	-	TRBD1	TRBJ1-2	TGTGCCAGCAGCCTTGCCGGACAGGGCTTTTTTGATGGCTACACCTTC	CASSLAGQGFFDGYTF
TRBV6-4	-	-	TRBJ1-2	TGTGCCAGCAGTGAGAGCGGGGCAGGAGGCTACACCTTC	CASSESGAGGYTF
TRBV4-1	-	TRBD1	TRBJ1-3	TGCGCCAGCAGCCAAGATACAGGGGCTGGAAACACCATATATTTT	CASSQDTGAGNTIYF
TRBV10-3	-	-	TRBJ2-7	TGTGCCACTTGGGACCCACGGGCCTACGAGCAGTACTTC	CATWDPRAYEQYF
TRBV29-1	once	-	TRBJ2-2	TGCAGCGTTGAAGCGAACACCGGGGAGCTGTTTTTT	CSVEANTGELFF
TRBV7-3	-	-	TRBJ1-1	TGTGCCAGCAGCTTAACATACATCGGCGGCCAGATGAACACTGAAGCTTTCTTT	CASSLTYIGGQMNTEAFF
TRBV14	-	-	TRBJ1-2	TGTGCCAGCAGCCCCCTTCGGGGGAGCGTCTATGGCTACACCTTC	CASSPLRGSVYGYTF
TRBV3-1/TRBV3-2	once	-	TRBJ1-2	TGTGCCAGCAGCCAGAGGGGGTGGGTGGGGCCGTTTTACGGCTACACCTTC	CASSQRGWVGPFYGYTF
TRBV6-1	-	-	TRBJ1-5	TGTGCCAGCAGTGCTGGTCGGATGAGCGGACGCAATCAGCCCCAGCATTTT	CASSAGRMSGRNQPQHF
TRBV10-1	-	-	TRBJ2-1	TGCGCCAGCAGTGAGATGGAAGGTTACAATGAGCAGTTCTTC	CASSEMEGYNEQFF
TRBV12-3/TRBV12-4	-	-	TRBJ1-1	TGTGCCAGCAGTTTAGTCAGTTCCCAAGCTTTCTTT	CASSLVSSQAFF
TRBV19	once	TRBD2	TRBJ2-1	TGTGCCAGTAGTATAGTCGGTAGCGGGAGTAGCAATGAGCAGTTCTTC	CASSIVGSGSSNEQFF
TRBV2	once	TRBD2	TRBJ2-7	TGTGCCATTCTCGGACTAGCGGGGGGTCTCACCTACGAGCAGTACTTC	CAILGLAGGLTYEQYF
TRBV6-5	-	-	TRBJ1-3	TGTGCCAGCAGACCAGGACAGATGGGAAACACCATATATTTT	CASRPGQMGNTIYF
TRBV9	-	-	TRBJ1-2	TGTGCCAGCAGCGGGGGAGACACCTACTATGGCTACACCTTC	CASSGGDTYYGYTF
TRBV5-1	-	-	TRBJ1-2	TGCGCCAGCAGCCCGGGGGATGCTATGGGCTACACCTTC	CASSPGDAMGYTF
TRBV9	-	TRBD1	TRBJ2-1	TGTGCCAGCAGCCCGAGGAGACAGGGGACCTACAATGAGCAGTTCTTC	CASSPRRQGTYNEQFF
TRBV30	-	-	TRBJ1-4	TGTGCCTGGAGTCGGACCCCTGTGGAAAAACTGTTTTTT	CAWSRTPVEKLFF
TRBV6-4	-	-	TRBJ2-6	TGTGCCAGGGGGCAGGGCTACTTATCTGGGGCCAACGTCCTGACTTTC	CARGQGYLSGANVLTF
TRBV2	-	-	TRBJ1-2	TGTGCCAGCAATGGGGGGGACTATGGCTACACCTTC	CASNGGDYGYTF
TRBV2	-	-	TRBJ1-1	TGTGCCAGCACCCTGGACGGAGGGAACACTGAAGCTTTCTTT	CASTLDGGNTEAFF
TRBV5-1	-	TRBD2	TRBJ2-1	TGCGCCAGCAGCGCTCCGGGACTAGCGCCGTACAATGAGCAGTTCTTC	CASSAPGLAPYNEQFF